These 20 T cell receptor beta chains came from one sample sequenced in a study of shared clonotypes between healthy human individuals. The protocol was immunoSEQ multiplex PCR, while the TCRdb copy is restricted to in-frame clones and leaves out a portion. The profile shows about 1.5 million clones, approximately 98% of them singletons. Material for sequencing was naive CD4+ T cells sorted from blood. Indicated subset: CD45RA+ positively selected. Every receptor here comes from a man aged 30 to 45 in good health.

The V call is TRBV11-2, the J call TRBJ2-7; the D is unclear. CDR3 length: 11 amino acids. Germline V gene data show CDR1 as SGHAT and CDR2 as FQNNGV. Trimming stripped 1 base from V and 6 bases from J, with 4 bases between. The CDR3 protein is CASSLVLEQYF. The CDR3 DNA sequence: TGTGCCAGCAGCTTAGTCCTCGAGCAGTACTTC.

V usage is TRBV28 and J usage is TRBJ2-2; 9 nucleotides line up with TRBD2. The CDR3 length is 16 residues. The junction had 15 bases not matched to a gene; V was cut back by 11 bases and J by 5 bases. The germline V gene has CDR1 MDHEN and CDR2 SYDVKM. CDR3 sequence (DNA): TGTGCCCCTCGTGAGGTAGCGGGAGTAAGGACCGGGGAGCTGTTTTTT. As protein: CAPREVAGVRTGELFF.

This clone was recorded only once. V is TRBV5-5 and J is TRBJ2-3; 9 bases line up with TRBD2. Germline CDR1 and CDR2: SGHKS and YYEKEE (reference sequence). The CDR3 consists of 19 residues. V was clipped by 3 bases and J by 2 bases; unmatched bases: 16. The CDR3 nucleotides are TGTGCCAGCAGCTCAGAGGGCCTAGCGGGAAGATGGGACACAGATACGCAGTATTTT. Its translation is CASSSEGLAGRWDTDTQYF. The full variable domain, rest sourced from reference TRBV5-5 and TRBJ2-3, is DAGVTQSPTHLIKTRGQQVTLRCSPISGHKSVSWYQQVLGQGPQFIFQYYEKEERGRGNFPDRFSARQFPNYSSELNVNALLLGDSALYLCASSSEGLAGRWDTDTQYFGPGTRLTVL.

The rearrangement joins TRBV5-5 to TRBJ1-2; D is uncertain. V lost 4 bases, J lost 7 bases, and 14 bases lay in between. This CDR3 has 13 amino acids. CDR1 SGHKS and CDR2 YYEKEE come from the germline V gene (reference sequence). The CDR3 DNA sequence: TGTGCCAGCAGCATCGATAGGGTCCCTGGCTACACCTTC. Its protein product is CASSIDRVPGYTF.

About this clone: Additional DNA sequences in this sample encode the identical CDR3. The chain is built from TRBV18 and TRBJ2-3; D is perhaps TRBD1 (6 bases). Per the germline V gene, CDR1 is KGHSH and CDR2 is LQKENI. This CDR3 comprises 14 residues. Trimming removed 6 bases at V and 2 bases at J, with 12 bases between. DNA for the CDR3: TGTGCCAGCTCGCCGACAGGATCCACAGATACGCAGTATTTT. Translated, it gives CASSPTGSTDTQYF. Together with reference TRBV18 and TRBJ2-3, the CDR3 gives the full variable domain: NAGVMQNPRHLVRRRGQEARLRCSPMKGHSHVYWYRQLPEEGLKFMVYLQKENIIDESGMPKERFSAEFPKEGPSILRIQQVVRGDSAAYFCASSPTGSTDTQYFGPGTRLTVL.

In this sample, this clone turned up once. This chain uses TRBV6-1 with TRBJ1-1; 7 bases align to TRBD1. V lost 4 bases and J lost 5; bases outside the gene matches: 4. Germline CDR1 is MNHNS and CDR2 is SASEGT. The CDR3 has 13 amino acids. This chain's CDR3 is CASSVSRGTEAFF. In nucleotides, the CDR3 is TGTGCCAGCAGTGTTAGCAGGGGGACTGAAGCTTTCTTT.

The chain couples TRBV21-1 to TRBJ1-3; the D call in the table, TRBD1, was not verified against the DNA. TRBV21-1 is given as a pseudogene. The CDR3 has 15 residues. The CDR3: CATPSGRQGAYTIYF. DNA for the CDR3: TGTGCCACCCCGTCGGGACGACAGGGGGCATACACCATATATTTT.

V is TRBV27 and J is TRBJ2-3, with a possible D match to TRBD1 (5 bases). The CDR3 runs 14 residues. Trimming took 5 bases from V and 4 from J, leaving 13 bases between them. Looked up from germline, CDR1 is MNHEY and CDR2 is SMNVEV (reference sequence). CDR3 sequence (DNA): TGTGCCAGCAGTAGGGTACAGGCCTCAGATACGCAGTATTTT. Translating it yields CASSRVQASDTQYF.

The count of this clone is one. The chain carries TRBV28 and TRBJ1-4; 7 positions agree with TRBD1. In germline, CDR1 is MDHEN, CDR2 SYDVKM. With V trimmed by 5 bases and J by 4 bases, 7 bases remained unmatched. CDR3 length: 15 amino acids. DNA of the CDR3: TGTGCCAGCAGTCTCGGGGACAGAGTTAATGAAAAACTGTTTTTT. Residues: CASSLGDRVNEKLFF.

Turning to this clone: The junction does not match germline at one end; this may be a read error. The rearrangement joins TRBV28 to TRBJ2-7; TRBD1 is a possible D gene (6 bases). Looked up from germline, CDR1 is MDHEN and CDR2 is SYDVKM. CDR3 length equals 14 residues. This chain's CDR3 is CARSSGTMTYEQYF. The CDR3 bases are TGTGCCAGAAGTTCCGGGACAATGACCTACGAGCAGTACTTC.

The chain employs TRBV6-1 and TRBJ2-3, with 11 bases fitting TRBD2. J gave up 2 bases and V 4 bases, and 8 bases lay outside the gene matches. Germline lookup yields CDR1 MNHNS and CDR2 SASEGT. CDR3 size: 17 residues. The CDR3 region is CASSATSGRHPTDTQYF. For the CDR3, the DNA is TGTGCCAGCAGTGCTACTAGCGGGAGACATCCCACAGATACGCAGTATTTT.

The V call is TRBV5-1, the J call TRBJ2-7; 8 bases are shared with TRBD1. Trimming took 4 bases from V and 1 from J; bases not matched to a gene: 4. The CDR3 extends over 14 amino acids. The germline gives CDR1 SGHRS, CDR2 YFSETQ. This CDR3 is CASSKQGESYEQYF. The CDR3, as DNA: TGCGCCAGCAGCAAACAGGGGGAGTCCTACGAGCAGTACTTC. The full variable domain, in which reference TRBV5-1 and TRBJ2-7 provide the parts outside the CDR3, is KAGVTQTPRYLIKTRGQQVTLSCSPISGHRSVSWYQQTPGQGLQFLFEYFSETQRNKGNFPGRFSGRQFSNSRSEMNVSTLELGDSALYLCASSKQGESYEQYFGPGTRLTVT.

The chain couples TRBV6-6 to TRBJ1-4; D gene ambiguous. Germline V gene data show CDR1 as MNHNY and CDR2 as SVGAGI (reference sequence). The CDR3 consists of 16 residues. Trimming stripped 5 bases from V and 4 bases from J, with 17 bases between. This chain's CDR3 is CASSALTPARNEKLFF. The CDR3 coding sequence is TGTGCCAGCAGTGCCCTAACGCCAGCTCGTAATGAAAAACTGTTTTTT.

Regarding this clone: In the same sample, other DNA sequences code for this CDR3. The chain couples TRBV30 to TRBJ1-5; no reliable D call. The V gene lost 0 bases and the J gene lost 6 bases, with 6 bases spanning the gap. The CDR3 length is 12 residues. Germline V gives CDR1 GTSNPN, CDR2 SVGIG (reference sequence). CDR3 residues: CAWSVRGQPQHF. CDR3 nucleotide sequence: TGTGCCTGGAGTGTACGGGGTCAGCCCCAGCATTTT.

CDR3 in amino acids: CASSQFERGSYNEQFF. CDR3 DNA: TGCGCCAGCAGTCAATTCGAGCGGGGTTCCTACAATGAGCAGTTCTTC. This chain connects TRBV23-1 to TRBJ2-1; the match to TRBD2 covers 7 bases. TRBV23-1 is an ORF, with its function uncertain. This CDR3 is 16 amino acids long. The V and J ends lost 1 base and 1 base, in that order; junction bases with no gene match: 4.

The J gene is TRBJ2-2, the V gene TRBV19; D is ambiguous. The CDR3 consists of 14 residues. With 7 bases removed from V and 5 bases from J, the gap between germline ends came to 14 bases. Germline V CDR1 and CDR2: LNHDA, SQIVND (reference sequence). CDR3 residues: CASNTRPATGELFF. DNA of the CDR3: TGTGCCAGTAACACTCGGCCGGCGACCGGGGAGCTGTTTTTT.

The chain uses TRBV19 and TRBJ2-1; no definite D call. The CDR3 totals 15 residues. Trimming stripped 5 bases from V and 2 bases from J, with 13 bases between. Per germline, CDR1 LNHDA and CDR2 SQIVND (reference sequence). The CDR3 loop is CASSVEEFPYNEQFF. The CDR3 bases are TGTGCCAGTAGTGTTGAGGAGTTCCCCTACAATGAGCAGTTCTTC.

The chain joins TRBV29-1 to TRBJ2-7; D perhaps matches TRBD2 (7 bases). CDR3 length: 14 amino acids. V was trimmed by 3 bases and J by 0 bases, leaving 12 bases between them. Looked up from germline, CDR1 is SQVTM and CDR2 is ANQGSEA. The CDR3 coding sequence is TGCAGCGTTGACCAAGCGGGACACTCCTACGAGCAGTACTTC. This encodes CSVDQAGHSYEQYF.

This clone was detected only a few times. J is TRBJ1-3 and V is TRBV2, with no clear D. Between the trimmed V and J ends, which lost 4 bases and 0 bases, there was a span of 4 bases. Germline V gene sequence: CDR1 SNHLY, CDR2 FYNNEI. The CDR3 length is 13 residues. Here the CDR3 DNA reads TGTGCCAGCAGTGCAGTCTCTGGAAACACCATATATTTT. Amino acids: CASSAVSGNTIYF. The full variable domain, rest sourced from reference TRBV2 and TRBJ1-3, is EPEVTQTPSHQVTQMGQEVILRCVPISNHLYFYWYRQILGQKVEFLVSFYNNEISEKSEIFDDQFSVERPDGSNFTLKIRSTKLEDSAMYFCASSAVSGNTIYFGEGSWLTVV.

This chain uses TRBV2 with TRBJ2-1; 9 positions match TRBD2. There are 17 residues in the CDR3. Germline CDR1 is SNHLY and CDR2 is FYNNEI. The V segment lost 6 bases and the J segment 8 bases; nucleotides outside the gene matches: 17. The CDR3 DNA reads TGTGCCAGCAGCGGTTTTGGTGCCGGGACTAGCAAGGATGAGCAGTTCTTC. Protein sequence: CASSGFGAGTSKDEQFF.